These T cell receptor beta chains were read from a single sample in a study of shared clonotypes between healthy human individuals. The table came from immunoSEQ multiplex PCR; TCRdb's copy has only in-frame clones and leaves some out. Of some 2.1 million clones listed, roughly 95% are singletons. Sequenced material: naive CD8+ T cells sorted from blood. These receptor sequences come from a man between 18 and 35 years old in good health. Each CDR3 is given with its conserved first and last residue. Each record gives: clone size, J gene, V gene, CDR3 protein. Expanded clones get a size class; other rows say once, few or many, or leave the size out.

>.|TRBJ2-7|TRBV7-9
CASSPDSTYEQYF
>.|TRBJ2-7|TRBV10-2
CASTGTERYEQYF
>.|TRBJ2-7|TRBV19
CASSQRQESYYEQYF
>.|TRBJ1-5|TRBV30
CAWSVSGAYNQPQHF
>once|TRBJ2-5|TRBV13
CASSSTPGSELGQETQYF
>.|TRBJ1-2|TRBV6-5
CASSSGGTAYGYTF
>.|TRBJ2-7|TRBV19
CASSITSGDSYEQYF
>.|TRBJ1-3|TRBV27
CASSPLRSGNTIYF
>.|TRBJ2-7|TRBV7-9
CASSPRTGATHEQYF
>once|TRBJ2-3|TRBV6-5
CASSIQGGGFDTQYF
>.|TRBJ2-7|TRBV7-6
CASSLVDSTYEQYF
>.|TRBJ1-1|TRBV27
CASRVGGEAFF
>.|TRBJ2-2|TRBV7-9
CASSLTTAGELFF
>.|TRBJ2-2|TRBV28
CASSLLNTGELFF
>once|TRBJ2-5|TRBV5-6
CASSLELAGPGTQYF
>.|TRBJ1-2|TRBV28
CASSLVPGGTYGYTF
>once|TRBJ2-7|TRBV11-2
CASSLGAGLGEQYF
>.|TRBJ2-4|TRBV25-1
CAIMNRGDRLAKNIQYF
>.|TRBJ2-7|TRBV7-2
CASSLRTSGSYEQYF
>.|TRBJ2-7|TRBV7-9
CASSSSSGRVDEQYF
>.|TRBJ2-3|TRBV11-3
CASSPRQGGETDTQYF
>.|TRBJ1-1|TRBV10-3
CAISESGTGTEAFF